This T cell receptor beta chain was identified in a study of blood T cell repertoires in COVID-19. Overall study: The samples span acute and convalescent COVID-19 from the United States, Italy and Spain. PBMCs, B-cell-depleted T cells, or T cells provided the cDNA or gDNA that made up the material.

The CDR3 is made up of 14 amino acids. Germline V gene data show CDR1 as MDHEN and CDR2 as SYDVKM. Deletions cut 6 bases from V and 4 bases from J, with 13 bases between. Study processing details: Quantification of nucleated cells was approximated via reference gene primer amplification. Libraries were prepared by immunoSEQ multiplex PCR; TCRdb keeps only in-frame clonotypes and omits some of them. V, J and clone size reflect that table, while D and trimming were determined from the DNA. The sample shows more than 85,000 clones, approximately 82% of them seen only once. The origin of this receptor is a man aged 70 or older with acute or convalescent COVID-19. J is TRBJ1-5 and V is TRBV28; D not certain. The source material was peripheral blood. CDR3 sequence reads: CASSTSGGNQPQHF. The CDR3, as DNA: TGTGCCAGCAGCACCTCCGGCGGAAATCAGCCCCAGCATTTT.